This T cell receptor (beta chain) stems from a study of blood T cells in healthy people across ages. Findings and caveats of the study: Per-million-T-cell TCR beta diversity fell roughly linearly with age. In long-lived donors, naive CD4+ cell counts and diversity exceeded those of aged donors.

In the case of this clonotype: What it binds is unknown.

RNA extraction gave at least 5 micrograms of total RNA per sample. The CDR3 loop spans 17 amino acids. CDR1 and CDR2 (germline): MDHEN, SYDVKM. The junction had 16 bases not matched to a gene; V was cut back by 5 bases and J by 10 bases. Next came a second PCR, run for roughly 6 to 11 cycles, which used a sample-barcoded 5' primer along with a J-beta primer mix. Using its own MiXCR run on the 5' RACE reads, TCRdb lists one record per CDR3 protein. Here the sample spans about 970,000 distinct CDR3 sequences, roughly half being singletons. The V gene is TRBV28, the J gene TRBJ2-1; 11 nucleotides match TRBD2. Sequenced sample: blood. This receptor was taken from a woman aged 55 to 70 in good health. CDR3 DNA sequence: TGTGCCAGCAGTACATCCGGGGTAGCGGGAGGGCCCGGGGAGCAGTTCTTC. Amino acids: CASSTSGVAGGPGEQFF.